This note documents a single T cell receptor (beta chain) sequence. Antigen unknown. This specimen comes from a study of beta chain features in type 1 diabetes. Points from the study as a whole: Naive, central memory and Treg TCRB repertoires appeared more alike in patients than in healthy donors.

Trimming took off 0 bases at V and 6 bases at J, with 3 bases between the two ends. Germline V gives CDR1 LGHNA, CDR2 YSLEER. The CDR3 has 12 amino acids. All of the isolated RNA was reverse transcribed, so expressed TCRB transcripts were sequenced. Generated by immunoSEQ multiplex PCR, the TCRdb table keeps only in-frame clones and is missing some. Here the sample spans under 300,000 clones, 27% being singletons. This sequence joins TRBV4-3 and TRBJ1-3, with D uncertain. The receptor comes from a man aged 25 to 45 in good health. Specimen: central memory CD4+ T cells from blood. In DNA, the CDR3 is TGCGCCAGCAGCCAAGACCTAAACACCATATATTTT. It translates to CASSQDLNTIYF.